The sequence of this T cell receptor beta chain was determined in a study of response to subunit inactivated influenza vaccine. Findings of the study overall: Researchers suggested that each seasonal influenza vaccination recruits few new T cells.

This clonotype was observed a handful of times. Its antigen is unknown. TCRdb reprocessed the RT-PCR reads with MiXCR, giving one entry per CDR3 protein. Of about 500,000 distinct CDR3 sequences in the sample, more than 15% were seen once. The receptor comes from a man aged 45-69 years who received an inactivated influenza vaccine. The sequencing used CD4+ T cells sorted from PBMCs, collected roughly 24 months after vaccination.

The CDR3, as DNA: TGCGCCAGCAGCCACGGAACCGGGACTGCTGGCTACACCTTC. Protein: CASSHGTGTAGYTF. V gene TRBV4-3 combines with J gene TRBJ1-2, with a tentative D call TRBD1 (5 bases). The CDR3 length is 14 residues. Trimming left V 3 bases short and J 7 bases short, with 15 bases between. Germline V gene lookup returns CDR1 LGHNA and CDR2 YSLEER.